A single sample gave rise to the 14 T cell receptor beta chains below, sequenced in a study of molecular identifiers for immune sequencing clone quantification. TCRdb re-analysed the PCR reads in MiXCR, keeping a single row per CDR3 protein. The sample has hundreds of thousands of distinct CDR3 sequences, about 25% seen once. Sequences were obtained from naive CD8+ T cells from blood, with Jurkat cell RNA spiked in. Subset in this sample: FACS-sorted CD8+CD4-CCR7+CD45RA+ naive T cells. Source of these receptors: a human donor in good health. Some libraries in this study had Jurkat cell RNA spiked in.

This clonotype was counted ten times or more. The chain joins TRBV2 to TRBJ1-1; no clear D gene. The V end lost 7 bases, the J end lost 2 bases, and 11 bases lay between the germline ends. Germline CDR1 SNHLY, CDR2 FYNNEI. The CDR3 covers 13 residues. The CDR3 spells CASNWAPNTEAFF. The DNA of the CDR3 is TGTGCCAGCAATTGGGCACCAAACACTGAAGCTTTCTTT.

This rearrangement joins TRBV19 to TRBJ2-6, with a weak D call TRBD1 (6 bases). Looked up from germline, CDR1 is LNHDA and CDR2 is SQIVND (reference sequence). Trimming removed 6 bases from V and 8 bases from J, with 11 bases in between. The CDR3 runs 13 residues. The CDR3 here is CASSQGYTNVLTF. The CDR3 DNA follows: TGTGCCAGTAGCCAGGGGTATACCAACGTCCTGACTTTC.

The count of this clonotype is one. A much bigger clone sits one base away, suggesting this may be a read error. This chain links TRBV9 with TRBJ1-4, with a weak D call TRBD1 (6 bases). Germline V gene sequence: CDR1 SGDLS, CDR2 YYNGEE. The CDR3 loop spans 15 amino acids. Deletions cut 2 bases from V and 3 bases from J, with 11 bases between. CDR3 sequence reads: CASSVSRGSNEKLFF. DNA for the CDR3: TGTGCCAGCAGCGTGTCCAGGGGTTCTAATGAAAAACTGTTTTTT. The complete variable domain, with remaining parts taken from reference TRBV9 and TRBJ1-4, reads DSGVTQTPKHLITATGQRVTLRCSPRSGDLSVYWYQQSLDQGLQFLIQYYNGEERAKGNILERFSAQQFPDLHSELNLSSLELGDSALYFCASSVSRGSNEKLFFGSGTQLSVL.

Ten or more counts support this clonotype. The chain recombines TRBV5-6 with TRBJ2-1; 8 nucleotides agree with TRBD2. This CDR3 has 15 amino acids. Germline lookup yields CDR1 SGHDT and CDR2 YYEEEE. V was clipped by 5 bases and J by 6 bases; unmatched bases: 10. The CDR3 reads CASRLSGSGPNEQFF. Written as DNA, the CDR3 is TGTGCCAGCAGACTCAGCGGGAGCGGCCCCAATGAGCAGTTCTTC.

Concerning this clonotype: Possible read error: a much larger clone is one base away. Lacking the conserved final phenylalanine or tryptophan, this CDR3 likely reflects a read error. The DNA is left out, because the CDR3 cannot be placed on it with certainty; the CDR3 is given as TCRdb lists it. The chain has TRBV21-1 and TRBJ1-1. TRBV21-1 is marked as a pseudogene. The CDR3 numbers 15 amino acids, ends counted. The CDR3 region is CASSKVSGWPNEAFS.

This clonotype came up many times. The chain joins TRBV12-5 to TRBJ1-3; D not certain. The CDR3 is made up of 14 amino acids. CDR1 LGHNT and CDR2 FRNRAP come from the germline V gene. V lost 1 base and J lost 5, with 9 bases in between. CDR3 loop: CASGLEWARNTIYF. CDR3 coding DNA: TGTGCTAGTGGTTTGGAGTGGGCGAGAAACACCATATATTTT.

This clonotype was seen ten or more times. One junction end disagrees with the germline gene, perhaps due to a read error. The chain employs TRBV5-1 and TRBJ2-7, with TRBD2 matching 8 bases. The germline gives CDR1 SGHRS, CDR2 YFSETQ. The CDR3 contains 13 residues. The CDR3 DNA reads TGTGCCAGCTCCGAGGGACTAGCCTACGAGCAGTACTTC. Its protein is CASSEGLAYEQYF.

This clonotype was counted many times. J is TRBJ2-3 and V is TRBV6-2 or TRBV6-3, with D perhaps being TRBD1 or TRBD2 (5 bases each). This CDR3 region has 15 residues. Trimming left V 0 bases short and J 1 base short, with 8 bases between. CDR1 MNHEY and CDR2 SVGEGT come from the germline V gene. In DNA, the CDR3 is TGTGCCAGCAGTTACTCGGGACCGCGCACAGATACGCAGTATTTT. It codes for CASSYSGPRTDTQYF.

This clonotype has a count of ten or more. The genes are TRBV12-3 or TRBV12-4 and TRBJ2-3; D not resolved. This CDR3 is built from 15 residues. V lost 7 bases to trimming and J lost 0 bases, with 14 bases between them. The CDR3 DNA sequence: TGTGCCAGCACGGTAGGCGCCACTAGCACAGATACGCAGTATTTT. It translates to CASTVGATSTDTQYF.

Concerning this clonotype itself: A much larger clone sits a single nucleotide away, making a read error possible. The CDR3 region has the DNA TGTGCCAGCAGCACGGGGACAGGGAACCCGAGCACTGAAGCTTTCTTT. Protein product: CASSTGTGNPSTEAFF. The chain joins TRBV5-4 to TRBJ1-1; 9 bases fit TRBD1. V dropped 4 bases and J dropped 4; count of bases not matched to a gene: 11. CDR1 SGHNT and CDR2 YYREEE come from the germline V gene (reference sequence). The CDR3 runs 16 residues.

The gene calls are TRBV20-1 and TRBJ2-1; 8 bases align to TRBD2. Losses at the gene ends were 4 bases for V and 7 bases for J; bases not matched to a gene: 15. The CDR3 loop spans 16 amino acids. The germline gives CDR1 DFQATT, CDR2 SNEGSKA (reference sequence). The CDR3 sequence: CSAINRGGVARNEQFF. The CDR3 region has the DNA TGCAGTGCTATAAACCGGGGGGGGGTAGCGCGGAATGAGCAGTTCTTC.

Comment on this clonotype: A read error is possible here, since a much larger clone lies one base away. The chain links TRBV12-3 or TRBV12-4 to TRBJ2-5; D may match TRBD1 or TRBD2 (6 bases each). The CDR3 is 14 amino acids. The CDR3 reads CVSSSWGAQETQYF. CDR3 DNA: TGTGTCAGCAGTAGCTGGGGGGCACAAGAGACCCAGTACTTC.

With respect to this clonotype: This may come from a read error, since a much larger clone is one base off. The rearrangement joins TRBV6-5 to TRBJ2-1, with TRBD2 matching over 12 bases. This CDR3 contains 16 residues. Germline V gene data show CDR1 as MNHEY and CDR2 as SVGAGI. Trimming removed 8 bases from V and 4 bases from J; junction bases left unmatched: 9. Here the CDR3 reads CASGTLAGGYYNEQFF. The CDR3 DNA is TGTGCCAGCGGTACCCTAGCGGGAGGGTATTACAATGAGCAGTTCTTC.

This clonotype was found many times. CDR3 sequence: CASSWRGADTEAFF. The CDR3 region has the DNA TGCGCCAGCAGCTGGAGGGGGGCGGACACTGAAGCTTTCTTT. This rearrangement joins TRBV5-1 to TRBJ1-1; D is possibly TRBD1 (6 bases). The CDR3 contains 14 residues. Germline lookup yields CDR1 SGHRS and CDR2 YFSETQ. V lost 3 bases to trimming and J lost 3 bases, with 12 bases between them.